The 29 T cell receptor beta chains reported below all come from one sample, sequenced in a study of T cell responses to AZD1222 COVID-19 vaccine. Some clones are missing from TCRdb's copy, which holds only in-frame ones; the method was immunoSEQ multiplex PCR. The table lists about 110,000 clones, over 75% of them singletons, with around 4.6% in the top ten. Sequenced here: peripheral blood, sampled on day 0 of AZD1222 vaccination. The receptor set was obtained from an adult in good health.

CDR3 in amino acids: CASSLEGVLSSGNTIYF. The CDR3 DNA is TGTGCCAGCAGCTTGGAAGGGGTCCTATCCTCTGGAAACACCATATATTTT. The chain has TRBV5-5 and TRBJ1-3; maybe TRBD1 (5 bases). The ends were cut back, 0 bases at V and 0 bases at J, with 13 bases in the middle. The CDR3 has 17 residues. The germline CDR1 and CDR2 sequences are SGHKS and YYEKEE (reference sequence).

This clone was detected only a few times. The gene calls are TRBV5-1 and TRBJ2-7; D gene unclear. CDR3 size: 14 residues. Germline V lookup: CDR1 SGHRS, CDR2 YFSETQ. V lost 0 bases to trimming and J lost 3 bases, with 10 bases between them. CDR3 sequence: CASSLGSRDYEQYF. The CDR3 DNA follows: TGCGCCAGCAGCTTGGGGTCCAGAGACTACGAGCAGTACTTC.

V is TRBV20-1 and J is TRBJ2-3; possibly TRBD2 for D (5 bases). CDR3 length: 15 residues. V was pared by 3 bases and J by 0 bases, with 13 bases between. Germline CDR1 DFQATT, CDR2 SNEGSKA (reference sequence). In nucleotides, the CDR3 is TGCAGTGCTAGTGGTGACGCGGGTAGCACAGATACGCAGTATTTT. This encodes CSASGDAGSTDTQYF.

The gene calls are TRBV25-1 and TRBJ2-3; D remains unclear. Germline loops: CDR1 MGHDK, CDR2 SYGVNS. V lost 3 bases and J 4 bases, leaving 11 bases between the germline ends. The CDR3 extends over 14 amino acids. The CDR3 bases are TGTGCCAGCAGTGATTCCAGTCCCTCAGATACGCAGTATTTT. Translating gives CASSDSSPSDTQYF.

The chain has TRBV27 and TRBJ2-5; D perhaps matches TRBD1 (6 bases). The V gene lost 7 bases and the J gene lost 5 bases, with 17 bases spanning the gap. Germline V gene data show CDR1 as MNHEY and CDR2 as SMNVEV (reference sequence). The CDR3 has 14 amino acids. The CDR3 DNA reads as TGTGCCAGCAAACTGACAGGAGGTGTGGAGACCCAGTACTTC. Its translation: CASKLTGGVETQYF.

In regard to this clone: Other DNA sequences in the same sample also yield this CDR3. The gene calls are TRBV5-1 and TRBJ2-5; D possibly matches TRBD1 or TRBD2 (5 bases each). Per the germline V gene, CDR1 is SGHRS and CDR2 is YFSETQ. The CDR3 has 15 residues. V was trimmed by 2 bases and J by 4 bases, leaving 15 bases between them. CDR3 in amino acids: CASSFAGPTRETQYF. The CDR3 nucleotides read TGCGCCAGCAGCTTTGCAGGGCCAACTAGAGAGACCCAGTACTTC.

The chain couples TRBV19 to TRBJ2-5, with 12 bases aligning to TRBD2. This CDR3 has 16 amino acids. After removal of 6 bases from V and 0 bases from J, the junction contained 5 bases not matched to a gene. Germline V lookup: CDR1 LNHDA, CDR2 SQIVND (reference sequence). The CDR3 is CASSGTSGLYQETQYF. The CDR3 DNA sequence: TGTGCCAGTAGCGGGACTAGCGGGCTATACCAAGAGACCCAGTACTTC.

The J gene is TRBJ2-7, the V gene TRBV7-8, with 7 bases fitting TRBD1. The CDR3 extends over 11 amino acids. Germline V gene lookup returns CDR1 SGHVS and CDR2 FQNEAQ. Losses at the gene ends were 5 bases for V and 12 bases for J; bases not matched to a gene: 7. The CDR3 DNA is TGTGCCAGCAGCCCCGGGACAGCTTGGTACTTC. Its protein product is CASSPGTAWYF.

The V gene is TRBV11-2, the J gene TRBJ2-6; 9 bases line up with TRBD1. Germline V gene data show CDR1 as SGHAT and CDR2 as FQNNGV. The junction had 14 bases not matched to a gene; V was cut back by 10 bases and J by 4 bases. This CDR3 has 17 amino acids. As DNA, the CDR3 is TGTGCCACCTCATACAGGGGGCTTGGCTCCGGGGCCAACGTCCTGACTTTC. Amino acids: CATSYRGLGSGANVLTF.

The rearrangement uses TRBV9 and TRBJ1-1; D is unclear. The V end was cut by 0 bases, the J end by 4 bases, with 13 bases between. The V gene's germline CDR1 is SGDLS and CDR2 YYNGEE. CDR3 length equals 15 residues. The CDR3 DNA reads TGTGCCAGCAGCGTAGATGCCGTCCTGGGCACTGAAGCTTTCTTT. It codes for CASSVDAVLGTEAFF.

This chain connects TRBV12-3 or TRBV12-4 to TRBJ2-2, with D perhaps TRBD1 (5 bases). This CDR3 has 13 residues. V dropped 3 bases and J dropped 4 bases, with 6 bases sitting between them. DNA for the CDR3: TGTGCCAGCAGTTTTAGGGGCACCGGGGAGCTGTTTTTT. Amino acids: CASSFRGTGELFF.

The chain recombines TRBV28 with TRBJ1-6, with D uncertain. Trimming left V 7 bases short and J 7 bases short, with 17 bases between. Per germline, CDR1 MDHEN and CDR2 SYDVKM. CDR3 length: 15 residues. The CDR3 reads CASTTWDTKNSPLHF. CDR3 coding DNA: TGTGCCAGCACCACCTGGGATACAAAGAATTCACCCCTCCACTTT.

This rearrangement joins TRBV28 to TRBJ1-2; D remains ambiguous. Trimming shortened V by 2 bases and J by 2 bases, and 18 bases separated the two germline ends. Germline CDR1 is MDHEN and CDR2 is SYDVKM. The CDR3 contains 17 residues. For the CDR3, the DNA is TGTGCCAGCAGTTTACTAGGTGGCAGCCCTCAGAACTATGGCTACACCTTC. Translating gives CASSLLGGSPQNYGYTF.

V and J are TRBV5-4 and TRBJ1-3, with 7 nucleotides matching TRBD1. The ends lost 4 bases at V and 4 bases at J; junction bases unmatched: 5. Germline V gene data show CDR1 as SGHNT and CDR2 as YYREEE (reference sequence). The CDR3 loop spans 14 amino acids. The CDR3 bases are TGTGCCAGCAGCCGAGACAGGGTCGGAAACACCATATATTTT. It is translated as CASSRDRVGNTIYF.

This clone was counted between two and nine times. The chain employs TRBV4-1 and TRBJ2-1; perhaps TRBD1 as D (5 bases). This CDR3 has 17 amino acids. Trimming shortened V by 0 bases and J by 0 bases, and 12 bases separated the two germline ends. Per the germline V gene, CDR1 is MGHRA and CDR2 is YSYEKL. This chain's CDR3 is CASSQDLGVSSYNEQFF. CDR3 nucleotides: TGCGCCAGCAGCCAAGATCTAGGGGTAAGCTCCTACAATGAGCAGTTCTTC.

The genes are TRBV28 and TRBJ2-5; 10 positions match TRBD2. The CDR3 is 15 amino acids. The junction had 11 bases not matched to a gene; V was cut back by 8 bases and J by 5 bases. CDR1 is MDHEN and CDR2 is SYDVKM in the germline V gene. CDR3 region: CASSSERGGPETQYF. CDR3 DNA sequence: TGTGCCAGCTCCTCTGAGCGGGGGGGCCCGGAGACCCAGTACTTC.

The chain is built from TRBV7-2 and TRBJ2-3, with 7 bases identical to TRBD1. The germline V gene has CDR1 SGHTA and CDR2 FQGNSA. This CDR3 has 13 residues. Losses at the gene ends were 6 bases for V and 6 bases for J; bases not matched to a gene: 6. In DNA, the CDR3 is TGTGCCAGCAGTTCGGACAGGATGGATACGCAGTATTTT. As protein: CASSSDRMDTQYF.

This clone was recorded only once. V usage is TRBV6-5 and J usage is TRBJ1-5; 7 positions match TRBD1. V trimming: 6 bases; J trimming: 7 bases; junction bases outside the gene matches: 9. Germline V gene sequence: CDR1 MNHEY, CDR2 SVGAGI. The CDR3 totals 14 residues. CDR3 DNA sequence: TGTGCCAGCAGGCGCGACAGGGATAAACAGCCCCAGCATTTT. Translating gives CASRRDRDKQPQHF.

This chain connects TRBV4-3 to TRBJ1-2; 7 bases match TRBD1. The CDR3 loop spans 15 amino acids. Germline CDR1 LGHNA, CDR2 YSLEER. The J segment lost 3 bases and the V segment lost 2 bases, leaving 6 bases of the junction unmatched. CDR3 sequence reads: CASSQTRQGDYGYTF. CDR3 nucleotide sequence: TGCGCCAGCAGCCAAACCAGGCAGGGGGACTATGGCTACACCTTC.

This rearrangement joins TRBV7-9 to TRBJ1-2; 8 bases fit TRBD1. Losses at the gene ends were 3 bases for V and 6 bases for J; bases not matched to a gene: 3. Germline lookup yields CDR1 SEHNR and CDR2 FQNEAQ (reference sequence). The CDR3 covers 13 residues. CDR3 DNA: TGTGCCAGCAGCTTGACAGGGGTGGATGGCTACACCTTC. Encoded protein: CASSLTGVDGYTF.

This chain connects TRBV24-1 to TRBJ2-1; 9 bases match TRBD1. Germline CDR1 and CDR2: KGHDR and SFDVKD. The CDR3 extends over 16 amino acids. J gave up 2 bases and V 3 bases, and 4 bases lay outside the gene matches. CDR3 residues: CATSDPGQGTYNEQFF. Here the CDR3 DNA reads TGTGCCACCAGTGATCCGGGACAGGGCACCTACAATGAGCAGTTCTTC.

The V gene is TRBV6-5, the J gene TRBJ1-2; 8 nucleotides agree with TRBD1. The germline CDR1 and CDR2 sequences are MNHEY and SVGAGI. The V gene end was trimmed by 3 bases and the J gene end by 7 bases; junction bases not matched to a gene: 7. This CDR3 region has 14 residues. CDR3 nucleotide sequence: TGTGCCAGCAGTTATCGAGGACAGGGTTCTGGCTACACCTTC. As protein: CASSYRGQGSGYTF.

With regard to this clone: Compared with germline, one end of the junction differs, possibly owing to a read error. The gene calls are TRBV27 and TRBJ2-7; D call uncertain. Germline values: CDR1 MNHEY, CDR2 SMNVEV (reference sequence). The CDR3 totals 14 residues. The CDR3 DNA is TGTACCAGCAGCTTAAGGGTCCCAGCCTACGAGCAGTACTTC. Amino acids: CTSSLRVPAYEQYF.

J is TRBJ1-2 and V is TRBV10-3; D might be TRBD1 (5 bases). V was cut by 0 bases and J by 6 bases, with 11 bases left in between. Per germline, CDR1 ENHRY and CDR2 SYGVKD. The CDR3 extends over 14 amino acids. This CDR3 reads CAISESGGTHGYTF. DNA for the CDR3: TGTGCCATCAGTGAGTCGGGCGGGACTCATGGCTACACCTTC.

The CDR3 coding sequence is TGTGCCAGCAGCCAAGCGAATAGCAATGAGCAGTTCTTC. It encodes CASSQANSNEQFF. This rearrangement joins TRBV3-1 (or the pseudogene TRBV3-2) to TRBJ2-1; D not resolved. V dropped 1 base and J dropped 6 bases, with 7 bases sitting between them. CDR3 length: 13 amino acids. Germline CDR1 and CDR2: LGHDT and YNNKEL (reference sequence).

The chain carries TRBV7-3 and TRBJ1-6; tentative D call: TRBD1 (6 bases). The CDR3 is 15 residues long. Germline lookup yields CDR1 SGHTA and CDR2 FQGTGA. Trimming removed 0 bases at V and 10 bases at J, with 13 bases between. The CDR3 is CASSLTAGVRSPLHF. CDR3 nucleotide sequence: TGTGCCAGCAGCTTAACGGCAGGGGTAAGGTCACCCCTCCACTTT. The full variable domain, in which reference TRBV7-3 and TRBJ1-6 provide the parts outside the CDR3, is GAGVSQTPSNKVTEKGKYVELRCDPISGHTALYWYRQSLGQGPEFLIYFQGTGAADDSGLPNDRFFAVRPEGSVSTLKIQRTERGDSAVYLCASSLTAGVRSPLHFGNGTRLTVT.

V and J are TRBV19 and TRBJ1-2, with D perhaps matching TRBD1 (6 bases). This CDR3 comprises 15 residues. Between the trimmed V and J ends, which lost 0 bases and 5 bases, there was a span of 13 bases. Per germline, CDR1 LNHDA and CDR2 SQIVND (reference sequence). The CDR3 is CASSIDHQGSYGYTF. CDR3 bases: TGTGCCAGTAGTATAGATCACCAGGGGAGTTATGGCTACACCTTC.

The chain couples TRBV27 to TRBJ2-5; D perhaps matches TRBD1 (6 bases). Germline assignment: CDR1 MNHEY and CDR2 SMNVEV (reference sequence). CDR3 size: 14 residues. V lost 6 bases, J lost 5 bases, and 16 bases lay in between. The CDR3 is CASRKGGPLETQYF. DNA of the CDR3: TGTGCCAGCAGGAAAGGGGGACCCCTTGAGACCCAGTACTTC.

V and J are TRBV6-2 or TRBV6-3 and TRBJ2-5; no definite D call. The CDR3 spans 16 residues. Trimming took 3 bases from V and 7 from J, leaving 21 bases between them. CDR1 and CDR2 from the germline V gene are MNHEY and SVGEGT. The chain's CDR3 is CASSYSTGPRFGTQYF. CDR3 sequence (DNA): TGTGCCAGCAGTTATTCAACTGGCCCGCGCTTCGGGACCCAGTACTTC.